This TCR beta chain was recorded in a study of T cell changes during pregnancy in multiple sclerosis. Germline V lookup: CDR1 SEHNR, CDR2 FQNEAQ (reference sequence). V trimming: 6 bases; J trimming: 5 bases; junction bases outside the gene matches: 16. CDR3 length: 17 amino acids. Sequencing was performed with immunoSEQ multiplex PCR; in TCRdb, only in-frame clones are kept and a portion is missing. The repertoire includes some 71,000 clones, 92% of them detected once, and more than 1.4% sits in the top ten. The specimen was peripheral blood, collected after pregnancy. This clonotype originated in a female donor with multiple sclerosis, enrolled in a pregnancy study. The chain combines TRBV7-9 with TRBJ2-1; TRBD2 aligns across 7 bases. The CDR3 nucleotides are TGTGCCAGCAGAAAAAGAGATCCTAGCGGACCTCACAATGAGCAGTTCTTC. Its protein product is CASRKRDPSGPHNEQFF.